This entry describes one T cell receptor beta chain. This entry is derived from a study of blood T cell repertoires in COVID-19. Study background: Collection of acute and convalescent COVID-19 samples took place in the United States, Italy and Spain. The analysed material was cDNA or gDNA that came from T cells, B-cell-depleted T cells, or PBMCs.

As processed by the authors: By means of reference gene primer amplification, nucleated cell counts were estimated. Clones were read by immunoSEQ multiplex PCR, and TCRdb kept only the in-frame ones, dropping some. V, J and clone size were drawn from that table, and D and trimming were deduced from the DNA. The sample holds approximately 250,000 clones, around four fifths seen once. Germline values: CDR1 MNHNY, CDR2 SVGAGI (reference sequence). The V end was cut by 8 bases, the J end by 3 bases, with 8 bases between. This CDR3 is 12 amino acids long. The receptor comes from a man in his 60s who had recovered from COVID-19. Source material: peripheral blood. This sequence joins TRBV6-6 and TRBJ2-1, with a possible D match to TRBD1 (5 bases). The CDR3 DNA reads TGTGCCAGCGGCAGGGACTACAATGAGCAGTTCTTC. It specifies CASGRDYNEQFF.